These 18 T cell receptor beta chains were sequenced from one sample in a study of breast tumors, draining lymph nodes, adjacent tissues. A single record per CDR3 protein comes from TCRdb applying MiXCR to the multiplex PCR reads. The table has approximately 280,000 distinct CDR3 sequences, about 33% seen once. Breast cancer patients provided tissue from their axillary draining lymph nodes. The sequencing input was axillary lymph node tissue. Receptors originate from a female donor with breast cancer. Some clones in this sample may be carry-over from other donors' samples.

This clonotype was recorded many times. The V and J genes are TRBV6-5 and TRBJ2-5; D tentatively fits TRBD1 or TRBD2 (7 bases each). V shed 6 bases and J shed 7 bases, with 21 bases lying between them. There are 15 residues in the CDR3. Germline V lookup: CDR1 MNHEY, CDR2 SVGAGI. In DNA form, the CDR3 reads TGTGCCAGCAGCCGCAGACAGGGTACGGGAGGGACCCAGTACTTC. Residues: CASSRRQGTGGTQYF.

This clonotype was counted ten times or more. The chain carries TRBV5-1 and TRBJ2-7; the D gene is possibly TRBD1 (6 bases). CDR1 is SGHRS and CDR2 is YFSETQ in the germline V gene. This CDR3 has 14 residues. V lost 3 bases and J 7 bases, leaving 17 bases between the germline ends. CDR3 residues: CASSSGTPMMEQYF. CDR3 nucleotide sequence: TGCGCCAGCAGCTCCGGGACACCAATGATGGAGCAGTACTTC.

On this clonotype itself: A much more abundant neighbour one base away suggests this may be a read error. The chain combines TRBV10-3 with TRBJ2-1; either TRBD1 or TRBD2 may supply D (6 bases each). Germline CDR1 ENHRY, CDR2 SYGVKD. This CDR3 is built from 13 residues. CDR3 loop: CAIRGVDNNEQLF. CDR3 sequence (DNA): TGTGCCATAAGGGGGGTGGATAACAATGAGCAGCTCTTC.

DNA for the CDR3: TGTGCCAGCAGCTCCGGAGGGGTTGGGGAGACCCAGTACTTC. Protein product: CASSSGGVGETQYF. V usage is TRBV11-2 and J usage is TRBJ2-5; D perhaps matches TRBD2 (6 bases). Germline values: CDR1 SGHAT, CDR2 FQNNGV. This CDR3 has 14 residues. V was shortened by 4 bases and J by 5 bases, with 14 bases between the two germline ends. The whole variable domain, remainder taken from reference TRBV11-2 and TRBJ2-5, is EAGVAQSPRYKIIEKRQSVAFWCNPISGHATLYWYQQILGQGPKLLIQFQNNGVVDDSQLPKDRFSAERLKGVDSTLKIQPAKLEDSAVYLCASSSGGVGETQYFGPGTRLLVL.

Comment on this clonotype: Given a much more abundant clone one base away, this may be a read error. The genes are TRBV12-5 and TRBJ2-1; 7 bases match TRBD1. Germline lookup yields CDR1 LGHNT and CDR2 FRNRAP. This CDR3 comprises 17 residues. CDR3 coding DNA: TGTGCCAGCAGGACTCATCCACCGGGACAGAATGACAATGAGCAGTTCTTC. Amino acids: CASRTHPPGQNDNEQFF.

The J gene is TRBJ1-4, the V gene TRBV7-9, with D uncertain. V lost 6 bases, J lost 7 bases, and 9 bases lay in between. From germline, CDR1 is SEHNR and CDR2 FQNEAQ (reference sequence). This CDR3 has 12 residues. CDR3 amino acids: CASRTSGEKLFF. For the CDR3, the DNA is TGTGCCAGCAGGACTAGCGGTGAAAAACTGTTTTTT.

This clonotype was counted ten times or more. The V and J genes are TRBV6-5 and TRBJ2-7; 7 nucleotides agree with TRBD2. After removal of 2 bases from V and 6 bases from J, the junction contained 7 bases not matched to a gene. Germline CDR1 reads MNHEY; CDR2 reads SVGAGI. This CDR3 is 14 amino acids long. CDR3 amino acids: CASSYGGGRGEQYF. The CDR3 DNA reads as TGTGCCAGCAGTTACGGCGGCGGGAGAGGCGAGCAGTACTTC.

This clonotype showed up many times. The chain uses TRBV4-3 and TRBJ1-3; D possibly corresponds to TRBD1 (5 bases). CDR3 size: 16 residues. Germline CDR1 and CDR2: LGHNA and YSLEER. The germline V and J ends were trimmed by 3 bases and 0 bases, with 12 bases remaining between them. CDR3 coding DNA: TGCGCCAGCAGCCAGGACGGGGCTAGCTCTGGAAACACCATATATTTT. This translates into CASSQDGASSGNTIYF.

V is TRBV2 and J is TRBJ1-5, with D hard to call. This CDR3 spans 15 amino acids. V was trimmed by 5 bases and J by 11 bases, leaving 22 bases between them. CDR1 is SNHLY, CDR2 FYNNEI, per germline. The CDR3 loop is CASSMPPLAGETQHF. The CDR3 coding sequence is TGTGCCAGCAGTATGCCCCCCTTAGCAGGCGAGACCCAGCATTTT. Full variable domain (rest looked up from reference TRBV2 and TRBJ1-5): EPEVTQTPSHQVTQMGQEVILRCVPISNHLYFYWYRQILGQKVEFLVSFYNNEISEKSEIFDDQFSVERPDGSNFTLKIRSTKLEDSAMYFCASSMPPLAGETQHFGDGTRLSIL.

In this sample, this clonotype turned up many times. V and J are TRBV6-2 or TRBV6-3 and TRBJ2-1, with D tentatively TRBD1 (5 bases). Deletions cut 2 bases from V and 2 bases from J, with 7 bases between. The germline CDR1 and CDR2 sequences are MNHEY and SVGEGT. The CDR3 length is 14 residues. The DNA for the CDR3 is TGTGCCAGCAGTTACAAGGGGACCTACAATGAGCAGTTCTTC. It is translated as CASSYKGTYNEQFF.

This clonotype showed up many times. The CDR3 nucleotides read TGTGCCAGCAGCCCCCGGGTGTCAATTCGACCAGGAAAACTGTTTTTT. Translation gives CASSPRVSIRPGKLFF. This chain uses TRBV6-5 with TRBJ1-4; D call uncertain. Germline assignment: CDR1 MNHEY and CDR2 SVGAGI. This CDR3 has 16 residues. Trimming cost V 6 bases and J 10 bases, with 24 bases left between them.

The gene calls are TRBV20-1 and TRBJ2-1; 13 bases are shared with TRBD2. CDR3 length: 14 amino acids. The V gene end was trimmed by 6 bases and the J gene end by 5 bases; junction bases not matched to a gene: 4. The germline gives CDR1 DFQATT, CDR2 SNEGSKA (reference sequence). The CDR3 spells CSAQGLAGDNEQFF. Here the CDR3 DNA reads TGCAGTGCCCAAGGACTAGCGGGAGACAATGAGCAGTTCTTC.

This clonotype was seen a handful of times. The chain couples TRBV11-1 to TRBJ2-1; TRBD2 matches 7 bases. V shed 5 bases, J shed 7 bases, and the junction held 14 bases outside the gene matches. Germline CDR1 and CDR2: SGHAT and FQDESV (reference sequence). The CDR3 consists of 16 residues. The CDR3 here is CASSRRRLAVGNEQFF. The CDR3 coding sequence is TGTGCCAGCAGCCGACGGAGACTAGCAGTAGGTAATGAGCAGTTCTTC.

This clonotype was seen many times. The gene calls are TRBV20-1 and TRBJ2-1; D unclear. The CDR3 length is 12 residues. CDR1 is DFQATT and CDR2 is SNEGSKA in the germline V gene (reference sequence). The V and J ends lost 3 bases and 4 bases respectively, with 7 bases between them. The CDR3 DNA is TGCAGTGCTAGGGGTCCATACAATGAGCAGTTCTTC. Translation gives CSARGPYNEQFF.

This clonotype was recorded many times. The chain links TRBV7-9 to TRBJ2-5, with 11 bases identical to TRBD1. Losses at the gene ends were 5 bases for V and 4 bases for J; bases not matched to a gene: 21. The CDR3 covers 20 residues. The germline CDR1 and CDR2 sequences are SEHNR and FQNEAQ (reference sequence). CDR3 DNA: TGTGCCAGCAGCACCGGGGGGGCCGGGACAGGGGGATTCTATGTAGAGACCCAGTACTTC. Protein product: CASSTGGAGTGGFYVETQYF.

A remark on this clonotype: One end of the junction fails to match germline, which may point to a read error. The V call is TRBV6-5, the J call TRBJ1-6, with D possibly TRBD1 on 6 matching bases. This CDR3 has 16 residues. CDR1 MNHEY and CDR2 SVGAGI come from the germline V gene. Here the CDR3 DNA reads TGTGCCAGCAGTCACTCAACAGGGAGACGTAATTCACCCCTCCACTTT. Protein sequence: CASSHSTGRRNSPLHF.

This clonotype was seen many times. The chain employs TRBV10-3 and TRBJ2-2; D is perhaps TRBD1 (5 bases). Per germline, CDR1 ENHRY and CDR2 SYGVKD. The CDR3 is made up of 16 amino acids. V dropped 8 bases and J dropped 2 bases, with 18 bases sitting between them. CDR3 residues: CAILMGRTQNTGELFF. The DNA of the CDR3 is TGTGCCATCCTGATGGGGCGGACACAAAACACCGGGGAGCTGTTTTTT.

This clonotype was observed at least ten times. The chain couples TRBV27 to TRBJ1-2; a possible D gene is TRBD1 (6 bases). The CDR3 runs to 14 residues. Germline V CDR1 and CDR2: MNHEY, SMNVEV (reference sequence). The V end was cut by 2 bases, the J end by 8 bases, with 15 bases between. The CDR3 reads CASSLRGGPEGYTF. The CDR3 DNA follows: TGTGCCAGCAGTTTACGAGGGGGACCTGAAGGCTACACCTTC.